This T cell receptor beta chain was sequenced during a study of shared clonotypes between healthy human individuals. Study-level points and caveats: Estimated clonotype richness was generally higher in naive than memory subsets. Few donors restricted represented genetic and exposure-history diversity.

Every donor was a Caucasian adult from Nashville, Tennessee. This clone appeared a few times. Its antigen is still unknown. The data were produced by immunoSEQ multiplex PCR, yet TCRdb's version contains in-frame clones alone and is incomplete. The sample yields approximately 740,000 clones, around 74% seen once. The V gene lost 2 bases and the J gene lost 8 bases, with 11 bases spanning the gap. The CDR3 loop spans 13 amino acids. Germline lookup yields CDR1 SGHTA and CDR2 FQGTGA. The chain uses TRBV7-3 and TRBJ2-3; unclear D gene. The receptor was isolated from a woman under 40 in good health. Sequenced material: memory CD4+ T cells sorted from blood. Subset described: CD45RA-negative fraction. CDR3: CASSLSGRATQYF. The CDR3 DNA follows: TGTGCCAGCAGCTTATCTGGCCGAGCTACGCAGTATTTT.